This T cell receptor (beta chain) was recorded in a study of early T cells in non-severe SARS-CoV-2 infection. The overall study: Investigators sequenced bulk RNA drawn from unsorted whole blood, and chains remained unpaired.

The CDR3 runs to 16 residues. CDR1 is KGHSH, CDR2 LQKENI, per germline. The V gene lost 0 bases and the J gene lost 10 bases, with 16 bases spanning the gap. Individual cDNA molecules received unique molecular identifiers during library preparation. TCRdb passed the 5' RACE reads through MiXCR, listing each CDR3 protein once. Among about 89,000 distinct CDR3 sequences listed, about 15% were seen once. This chain uses TRBV18 with TRBJ1-6; D is uncertain. This receptor was taken from an adult who was a healthcare worker with PCR-confirmed SARS-CoV-2 infection or an uninfected control (not recorded which). The sample consisted of whole blood, taken at baseline. CDR3 DNA sequence: TGTGCCAGCTCACCACCGGGTAGAGTAAGAGACTCACCCCTCCACTTT. Translation gives CASSPPGRVRDSPLHF.